This T cell receptor beta chain comes out of a study of technical replicates of blood from a few donors. Measured with immunoSEQ multiplex PCR; TCRdb has only the in-frame clones, and not every one. The data contain 99,000 or so clones, around 96% of them seen just once; the ten biggest clones take up just over 0.2%. The sample was T cells isolated from PBMCs. The sequence derives from a human donor in good health.

CDR3 protein: CSVVRTSSIYRYEQYF. For the CDR3, the DNA is TGCAGCGTTGTTCGGACTAGCTCCATTTACCGCTACGAGCAGTACTTC. The gene calls are TRBV29-1 and TRBJ2-7, with 8 bases lining up with TRBD2. With V trimmed by 4 bases and J by 3 bases, 14 bases remained unmatched. The CDR3 runs to 16 residues. Germline assignment: CDR1 SQVTM and CDR2 ANQGSEA.